In its sample, the clone carrying this TCR beta chain was seen once. The data belong to a study of control samples from healthy donors and cancer patients. Clones were read by immunoSEQ multiplex PCR, and TCRdb kept only the in-frame ones, dropping some. The repertoire holds around 82,000 clones, with about 88% as singletons. Germline loops: CDR1 SGHVS, CDR2 FQNEAQ. After removal of 5 bases from V and 5 bases from J, the junction contained 19 bases not matched to a gene. The CDR3 has 19 amino acids. This chain joins TRBV7-8 and TRBJ2-5; 11 nucleotides agree with TRBD1. Sample: blood. This clonotype was sampled from a man aged 50-60 years in good health. The CDR3 DNA sequence: TGTGCCAGCAGCGTACAACGCCGGGACAGGGGGAGCTCGGGGGAGACCCAGTACTTC. Its protein is CASSVQRRDRGSSGETQYF.